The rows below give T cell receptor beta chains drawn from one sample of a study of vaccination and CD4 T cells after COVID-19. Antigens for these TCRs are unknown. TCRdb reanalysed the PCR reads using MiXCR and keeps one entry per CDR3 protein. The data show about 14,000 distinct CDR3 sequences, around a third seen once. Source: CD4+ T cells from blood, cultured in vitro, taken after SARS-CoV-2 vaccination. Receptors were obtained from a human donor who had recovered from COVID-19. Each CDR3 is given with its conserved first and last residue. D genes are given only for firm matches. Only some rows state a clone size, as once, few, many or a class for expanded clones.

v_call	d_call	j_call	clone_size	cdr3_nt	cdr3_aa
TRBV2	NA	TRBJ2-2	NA	TGTGCCAGCAGTCGGGACTTTTTAAACACCGGGGAGCTGTTTTTT	CASSRDFLNTGELFF
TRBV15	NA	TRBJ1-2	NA	TGTGCCACCAGCATCGGCAGGAGGGGTGGCTACACCTTC	CATSIGRRGGYTF
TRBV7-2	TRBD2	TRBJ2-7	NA	TGTGCCAGCAGCTTAAGGACTAGCGGGATAGCCTACGAGCAGTACTTC	CASSLRTSGIAYEQYF
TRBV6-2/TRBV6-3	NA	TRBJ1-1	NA	TGTGCCAGCAGTTCCAACAGGGTAGATACTGAAGCTTTCTTT	CASSSNRVDTEAFF
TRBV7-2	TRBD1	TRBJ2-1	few	TGTGCCAGCAGCTATCTCGGGACAGGGGGCTACAATGAGCAGTTCTTC	CASSYLGTGGYNEQFF
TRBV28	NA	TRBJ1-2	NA	TGTGCCAGCAGTTTAGGCGATTCTGGCTACACCTTC	CASSLGDSGYTF
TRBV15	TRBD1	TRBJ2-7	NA	TGTGCCACCAGCACAGGGGGTGATAGAGACGAGCAGTACTTC	CATSTGGDRDEQYF
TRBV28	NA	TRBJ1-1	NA	TGTGCCAGCAGTTTTACAGGGTTGCCTTTCTTT	CASSFTGLPFF
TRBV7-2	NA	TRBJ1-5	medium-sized	TGTGCCAGCAGCTTAAGCAAAAGTCAGCCCCAGCATTTT	CASSLSKSQPQHF
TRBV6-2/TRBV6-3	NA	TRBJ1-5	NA	TGTGCCAGCAGTTACACGGGGACTCAGCCCCAGCATTTT	CASSYTGTQPQHF
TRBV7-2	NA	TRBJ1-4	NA	TGTGCCAGCAGCTTAGAGTTTGGTGTGGCAGCCCAACCGTTTTTT	CASSLEFGVAAQPFF
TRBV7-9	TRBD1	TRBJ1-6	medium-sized	TGTGCCAGCAGCTTATTGAGGACAGGGGTATCCTCACCCCTCCACTTT	CASSLLRTGVSSPLHF
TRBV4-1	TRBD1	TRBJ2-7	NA	TGCGCCAGCAGCCAATTTCGACAGGGGGCGGACGAGCAGTACTTC	CASSQFRQGADEQYF
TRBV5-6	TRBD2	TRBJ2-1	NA	TGTGCCAGCAGCTTGTTTCTAGCGGATTACAATGAGCAGTTCTTC	CASSLFLADYNEQFF
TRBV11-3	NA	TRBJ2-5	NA	TGTGCTAGCAGCTTAAGTAGGAGTCAAGAGACCCAGTACTTC	CASSLSRSQETQYF
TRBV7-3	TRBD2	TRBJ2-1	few	TGTGCCAGCAGCTTATTTGCAGCGGGAGGGGGGAATGAGCAGTTCTTC	CASSLFAAGGGNEQFF
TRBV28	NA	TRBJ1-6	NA	TGTGCCAGCCTAAAGCAAGTACAGGGCCCCTTAGGGTATTCACCCCTCCACTTT	CASLKQVQGPLGYSPLHF
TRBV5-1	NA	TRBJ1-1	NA	TGCGCCAGCAGCTTGTCGGGGACTCAAGCTTTCTTT	CASSLSGTQAFF
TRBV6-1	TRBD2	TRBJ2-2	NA	TGTGCCAGCAGTCCCATCCCCCTTACTAGCGGGACACTGTGGACCGGGGAGCTGTTTTTT	CASSPIPLTSGTLWTGELFF
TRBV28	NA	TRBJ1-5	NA	TGTGCCAGCAGTTTAAGGGGTGGGAGGTATCAGCCCCAGCATTTT	CASSLRGGRYQPQHF
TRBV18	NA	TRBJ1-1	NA	TGTGCCAGCTCACCCGAAGGGAACACTGAAGCTTTCTTT	CASSPEGNTEAFF
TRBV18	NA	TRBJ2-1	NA	TGTGCCAGCTCGATCAATCGCGGCTCCTACAATGAGCAGTTCTTC	CASSINRGSYNEQFF
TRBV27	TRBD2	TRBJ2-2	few	TGTGCCAGCAGTTTATCGACTAGCGGGAAAGAGCTGTTTTTT	CASSLSTSGKELFF
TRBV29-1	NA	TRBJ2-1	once	TGCAGCGTTGTCCTCTCCTTACCTGAGCAGTTCTTC	CSVVLSLPEQFF
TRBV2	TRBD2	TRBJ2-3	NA	TGTGCCAGGAGACTAGCGAGCACAGATACGCAGTATTTT	CARRLASTDTQYF
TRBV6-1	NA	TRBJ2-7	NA	TGTGCCAGCAGGGCCCGGGGAGAGGGAGACTACGAGCAGTACTTC	CASRARGEGDYEQYF
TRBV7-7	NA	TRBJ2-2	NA	TGTGCCAGCAGCTTATCCACGCTGCGAGACACCGGGGAGCTGTTTTTT	CASSLSTLRDTGELFF
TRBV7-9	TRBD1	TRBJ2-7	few	TGTGCCAGCAGCTTAGTAGGGACAGGGGATTCCTACGAGCAGTACTTC	CASSLVGTGDSYEQYF
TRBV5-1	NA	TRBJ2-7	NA	TGCGCCAGCAGCTTTTTATACTCCTCCTACGAGCAGTACTTC	CASSFLYSSYEQYF
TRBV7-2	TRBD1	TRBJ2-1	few	TGTGCCAGCAGATTGCCTCCGGGACAGGGGGGCAATGAGCAGTTCTTC	CASRLPPGQGGNEQFF
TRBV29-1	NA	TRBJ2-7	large	TGCAGCGTTGTACGAGGGACCTACGAGCAGTACTTC	CSVVRGTYEQYF
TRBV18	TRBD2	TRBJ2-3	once	TGCGCCAGCTCACCACTAGCGGGAGGGCCAGATACGCAGTATTTT	CASSPLAGGPDTQYF
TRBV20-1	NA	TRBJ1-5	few	TGCAGTGCCTTAAGGCCGGCAGGGACCCCTAATCAGCCCCAGCATTTT	CSALRPAGTPNQPQHF
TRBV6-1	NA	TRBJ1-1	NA	TGTGCCAGCAGTGATTATCTGAACACTGAAGCTTTCTTT	CASSDYLNTEAFF
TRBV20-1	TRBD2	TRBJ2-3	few	TGCAGTGCTAGAGATCGAGCGGGAGGAATCCCCAATACGCAGTATTTT	CSARDRAGGIPNTQYF
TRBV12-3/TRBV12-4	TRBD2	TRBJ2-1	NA	TGTGCCAGCACCCTGGGGTTAGCGGGAGGGAATGAGCAGTTCTTC	CASTLGLAGGNEQFF
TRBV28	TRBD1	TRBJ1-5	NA	TGTGCCAGCAGTCCAGGGGGTCCCAATCAGCCCCAGCATTTT	CASSPGGPNQPQHF
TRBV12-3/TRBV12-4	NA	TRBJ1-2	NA	TGTGCCAGCAGTTATCAAGCGGCCATGGATGGCTACACCTTC	CASSYQAAMDGYTF
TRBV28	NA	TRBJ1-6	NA	TGTGCCAGCAGTTTGGAAACAGGGATCCCTAATTCACCCCTCCACTTT	CASSLETGIPNSPLHF
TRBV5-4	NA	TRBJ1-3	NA	TGTGCCAGCAGCTTAACAGGGAGTCCTGGAAACACCATATATTTT	CASSLTGSPGNTIYF
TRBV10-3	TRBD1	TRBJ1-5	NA	TGTGCCGTGACAGGGGTCCAGCATTTT	CAVTGVQHF
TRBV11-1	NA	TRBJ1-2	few	TGTGCCAGCAGCCAAGTTGTGGACTATGGCTACACCTTC	CASSQVVDYGYTF
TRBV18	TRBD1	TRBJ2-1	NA	TGTGCCAGCTCCCACGACAGGGGCGCCTACAATGAGCAGTTCTTC	CASSHDRGAYNEQFF
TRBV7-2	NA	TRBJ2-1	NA	TGTGCCAGCAGCCTCCGCACCGACAATGAGCAGTTCTTC	CASSLRTDNEQFF
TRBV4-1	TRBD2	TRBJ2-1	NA	TGCGCCAGCAGCCAAGGCGGGAGGGCCTCCTACAATGAGCAGTTCTTC	CASSQGGRASYNEQFF
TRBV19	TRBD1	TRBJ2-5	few	TGTGCCAGTAGTCCCCGAATGCAGGGGGAAGAGACCCAGTACTTC	CASSPRMQGEETQYF
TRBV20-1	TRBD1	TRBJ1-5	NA	TGCAGTGCTGCGGGGACAGGCAATCAGCCCCAGCATTTT	CSAAGTGNQPQHF
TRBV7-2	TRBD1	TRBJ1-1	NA	TGTGCCAGCAGCTCCAGACAGGGACGCACTGAAGCTTTCTTT	CASSSRQGRTEAFF
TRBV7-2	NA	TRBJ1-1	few	TGTGCCAGCAGCTTCCTTCACACTGAAGCTTTCTTT	CASSFLHTEAFF
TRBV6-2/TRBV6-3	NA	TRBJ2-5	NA	TGTGCCAGCAGTATACCAGGGGCCAAACGAGAGACCCAGTACTTC	CASSIPGAKRETQYF
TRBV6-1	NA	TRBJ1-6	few	TGTGCCAGCAGGGAGGGTGTTAATAATTCACCCCTCCACTTT	CASREGVNNSPLHF